This TCR beta chain derives from a study of shared clonotypes between healthy human individuals. Study-level information: Three CD4 naive, three CD4 memory, two CD8 naive and one CD8 memory plate were used per donor.

Every subset had its genomic DNA shared out evenly among several immunoSEQ plates. Method: immunoSEQ multiplex PCR; TCRdb's copy keeps in-frame clones and lacks some. The table records 550,000 to 700,000 clones, roughly 73% of them present only once. Every contributor of samples was a Caucasian grown-up residing in Nashville, Tennessee. The receptor comes from a woman aged 25 to 39 in good health. Sequencing was carried out using memory CD4+ T cells sorted from blood. This sample's subset: CD45RA-negative fraction.

In DNA, the CDR3 is TGTGCCAGTAGTACCAGACCGACTGAAGCTTTCTTT. Amino acid sequence: CASSTRPTEAFF. The chain combines TRBV19 with TRBJ1-1, with D uncertain. The CDR3 contains 12 residues. V lost 4 bases and J 5 bases, leaving 8 bases between the germline ends. Germline V CDR1 and CDR2: LNHDA, SQIVND (reference sequence).